Detailed here is one TCR beta chain. Its specificity is unknown. The data originate from a study of vaccination effects on CD4 cells after COVID-19. Isolating CD4+ T cells followed about 10 days of culture. Everyone in the study got two shots of either the BNT162b2 or mRNA-1273 vaccine. Repertoires were generated with immunoSEQ multiplex PCR, while TCRdb's copy carries only in-frame clones and drops some. The sample records about 47,000 clones, around 70% being singletons. The CDR3 totals 24 residues. Sequenced here: CD4+ T cells from PBMCs cultured without peptide, sampled after COVID-19 vaccination. The chain recombines TRBV21-1 with TRBJ2-1; TRBD2, as called in the table, went unchecked against the DNA. TRBV21-1 is deemed a pseudogene. This receptor was taken from a human donor who received a COVID-19 vaccine. CDR3 residues: CASSKSGGLAGDPRIKSSYNEQFF. In nucleotides, the CDR3 is TGTGCCAGCAGCAAAAGTGGGGGACTAGCGGGGGATCCAAGAATTAAAAGCTCCTACAATGAGCAGTTCTTC.